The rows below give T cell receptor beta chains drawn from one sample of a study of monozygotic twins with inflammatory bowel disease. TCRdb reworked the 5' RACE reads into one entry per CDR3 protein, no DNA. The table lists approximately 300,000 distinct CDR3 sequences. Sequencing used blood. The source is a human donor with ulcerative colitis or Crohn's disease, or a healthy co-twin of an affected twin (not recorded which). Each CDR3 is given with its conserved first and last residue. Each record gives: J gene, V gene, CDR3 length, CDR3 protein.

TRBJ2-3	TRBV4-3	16	CASSQYPTGATDTQYF
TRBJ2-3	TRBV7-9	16	CASSTRLAASTDTQYF
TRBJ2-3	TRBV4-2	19	CASSQEGQLGLAGADTQYF
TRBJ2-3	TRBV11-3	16	CASSSTGTVVSDTQYF
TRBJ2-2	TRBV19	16	CASSPPMLWSTGELFF
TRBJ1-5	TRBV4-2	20	CASSQEAMAAGVNSNQPQHF
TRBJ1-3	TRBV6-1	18	CASSEQGQGLLTGNTIYF
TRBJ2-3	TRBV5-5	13	CASRLQGADTQYF
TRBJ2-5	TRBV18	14	CASSPPSGRETQYF
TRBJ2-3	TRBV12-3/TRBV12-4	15	CASSLRGAHTDTQYF
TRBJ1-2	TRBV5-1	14	CASSLDRVSSGYTF
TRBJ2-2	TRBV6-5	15	CASSSLGLFTGELFF
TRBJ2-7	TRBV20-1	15	CSAPGPRDSYSEQYF
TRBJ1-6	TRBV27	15	CASSLSGLKNSSLHF
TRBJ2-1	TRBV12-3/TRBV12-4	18	CASSPRTLLGPTYNEQFF
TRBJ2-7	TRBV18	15	CASSPAGVSSYEQYF
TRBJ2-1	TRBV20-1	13	CSAQVAIYNEQFF
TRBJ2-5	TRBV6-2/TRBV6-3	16	CASSRQGLAGDETQYF
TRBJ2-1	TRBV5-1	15	CASSLEGERYNEQFF
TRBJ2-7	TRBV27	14	CASSGPNRRYEQYF
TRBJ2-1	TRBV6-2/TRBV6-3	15	CASSYLQNPYNEQFF
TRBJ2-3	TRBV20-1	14	CSAPGRSSTDTQYF
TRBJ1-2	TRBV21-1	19	CASSRCPLGTGHSNYGYTF
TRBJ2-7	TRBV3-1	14	CASSHLAVSYEQYF
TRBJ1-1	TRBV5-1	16	CASRRGWGSMNTEAFF
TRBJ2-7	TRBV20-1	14	CSAEGQGASYEQYF
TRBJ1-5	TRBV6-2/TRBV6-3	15	CASSYGGVVNQPQHF
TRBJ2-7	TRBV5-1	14	CASSQGQLTYEQYF
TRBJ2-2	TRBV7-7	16	CASSLTGARDTGELFF
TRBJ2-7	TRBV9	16	CASSVGPGTVFREQYF
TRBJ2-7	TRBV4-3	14	CASSHQRGPYEQYF
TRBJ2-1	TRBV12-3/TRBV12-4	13	CASRPTGYNEQFF
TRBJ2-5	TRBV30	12	CAWSVGLETQYF
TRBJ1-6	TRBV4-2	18	CASSQWDSRSSYNSPLHF
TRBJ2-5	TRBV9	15	CASSVAPHSQETQYF
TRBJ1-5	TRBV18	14	CASCSGGRNQPQHF
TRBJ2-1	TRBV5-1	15	CASSNGLAGYNEQFF
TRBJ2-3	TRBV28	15	CASSVRGGPTDTQYF
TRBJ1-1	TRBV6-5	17	CASSYSLFLSRDTEAFF
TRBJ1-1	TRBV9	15	CASSATQSPNTEAFF
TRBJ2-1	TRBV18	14	CASSLVGLGNEQFF